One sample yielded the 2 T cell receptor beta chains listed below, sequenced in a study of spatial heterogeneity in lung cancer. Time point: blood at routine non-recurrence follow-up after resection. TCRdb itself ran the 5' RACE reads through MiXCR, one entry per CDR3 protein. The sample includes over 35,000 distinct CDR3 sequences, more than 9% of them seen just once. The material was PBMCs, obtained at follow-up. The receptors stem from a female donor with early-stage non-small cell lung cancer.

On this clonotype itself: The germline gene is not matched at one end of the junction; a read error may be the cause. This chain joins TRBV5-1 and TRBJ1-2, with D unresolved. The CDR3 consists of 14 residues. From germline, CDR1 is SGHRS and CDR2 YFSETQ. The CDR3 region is CASSMGRSNYGYTF. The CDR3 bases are TGCGCCAGCAGCATGGGCCGTTCTAATTATGGCTACACCTTC. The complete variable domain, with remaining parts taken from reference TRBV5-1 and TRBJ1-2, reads KAGVTQTPRYLIKTRGQQVTLSCSPISGHRSVSWYQQTPGQGLQFLFEYFSETQRNKGNFPGRFSGRQFSNSRSEMNVSTLELGDSALYLCASSMGRSNYGYTFGSGTRLTVV.

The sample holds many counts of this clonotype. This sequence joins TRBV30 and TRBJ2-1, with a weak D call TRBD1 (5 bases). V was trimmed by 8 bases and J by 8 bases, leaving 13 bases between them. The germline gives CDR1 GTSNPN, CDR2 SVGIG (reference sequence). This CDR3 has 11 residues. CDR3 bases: TGTGCCGGATTTGACAGTCATGAGCAGTTCTTC. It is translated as CAGFDSHEQFF.